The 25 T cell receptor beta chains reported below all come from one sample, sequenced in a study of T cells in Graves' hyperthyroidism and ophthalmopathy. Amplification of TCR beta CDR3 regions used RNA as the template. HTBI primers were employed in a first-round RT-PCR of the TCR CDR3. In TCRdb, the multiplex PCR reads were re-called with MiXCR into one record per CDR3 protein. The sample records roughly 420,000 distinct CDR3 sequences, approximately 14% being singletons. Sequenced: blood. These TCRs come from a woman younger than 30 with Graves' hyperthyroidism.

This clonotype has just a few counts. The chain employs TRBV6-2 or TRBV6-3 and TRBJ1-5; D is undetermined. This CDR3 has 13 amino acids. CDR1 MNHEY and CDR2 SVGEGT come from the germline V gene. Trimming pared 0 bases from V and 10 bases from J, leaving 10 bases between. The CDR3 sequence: CASSYSTGQPQHF. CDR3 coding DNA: TGTGCCAGCAGTTACTCGACTGGTCAACCCCAGCATTTT.

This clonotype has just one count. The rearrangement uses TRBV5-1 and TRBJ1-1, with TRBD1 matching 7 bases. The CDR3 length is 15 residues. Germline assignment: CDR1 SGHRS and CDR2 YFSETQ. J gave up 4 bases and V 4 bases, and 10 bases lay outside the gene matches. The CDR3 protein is CASSVGQVFFTEAFF. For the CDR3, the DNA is TGCGCCAGCAGCGTAGGACAGGTTTTTTTCACTGAAGCTTTCTTT.

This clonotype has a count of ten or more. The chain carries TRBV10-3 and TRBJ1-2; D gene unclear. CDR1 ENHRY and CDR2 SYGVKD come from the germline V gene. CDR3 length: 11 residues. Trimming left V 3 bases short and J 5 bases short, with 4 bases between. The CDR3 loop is CAISDDYGYTF. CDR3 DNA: TGTGCCATCAGTGACGATTATGGCTACACCTTC.

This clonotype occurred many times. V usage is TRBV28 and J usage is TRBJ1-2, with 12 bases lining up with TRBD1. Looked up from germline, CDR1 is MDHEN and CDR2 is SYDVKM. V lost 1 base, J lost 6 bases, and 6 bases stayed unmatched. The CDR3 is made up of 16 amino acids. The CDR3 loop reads CASSLFLGTGGHGYTF. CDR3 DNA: TGTGCCAGCAGTTTATTTCTGGGGACAGGGGGCCATGGCTACACCTTC.

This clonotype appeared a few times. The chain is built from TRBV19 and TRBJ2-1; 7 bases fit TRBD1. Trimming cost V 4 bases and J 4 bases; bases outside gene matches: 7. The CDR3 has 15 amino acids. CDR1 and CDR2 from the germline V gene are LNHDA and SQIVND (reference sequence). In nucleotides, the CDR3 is TGTGCCAGTAGTAAGGACAGGCGCCCTTACAATGAGCAGTTCTTC. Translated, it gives CASSKDRRPYNEQFF.

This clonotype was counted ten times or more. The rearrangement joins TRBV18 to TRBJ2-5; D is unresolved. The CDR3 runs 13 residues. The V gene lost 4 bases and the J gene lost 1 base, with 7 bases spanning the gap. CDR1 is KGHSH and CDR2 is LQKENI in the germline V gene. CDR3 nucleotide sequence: TGTGCCAGCTCACAACTCCTCCAAGAGACCCAGTACTTC. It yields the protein CASSQLLQETQYF.

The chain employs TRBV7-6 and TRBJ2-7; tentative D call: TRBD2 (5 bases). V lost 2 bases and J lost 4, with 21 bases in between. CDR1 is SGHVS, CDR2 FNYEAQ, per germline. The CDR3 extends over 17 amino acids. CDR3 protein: CASSLRGDYQTLYEQYF. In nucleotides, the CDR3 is TGTGCCAGCAGCTTACGGGGTGATTACCAAACCCTTTACGAGCAGTACTTC.

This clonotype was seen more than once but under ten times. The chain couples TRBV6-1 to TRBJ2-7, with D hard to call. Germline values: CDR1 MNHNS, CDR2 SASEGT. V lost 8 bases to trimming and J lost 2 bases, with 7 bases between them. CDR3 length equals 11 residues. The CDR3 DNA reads TGTGCCAGCGGTCGGGCCTACGAGCAGTACTTC. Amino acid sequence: CASGRAYEQYF.

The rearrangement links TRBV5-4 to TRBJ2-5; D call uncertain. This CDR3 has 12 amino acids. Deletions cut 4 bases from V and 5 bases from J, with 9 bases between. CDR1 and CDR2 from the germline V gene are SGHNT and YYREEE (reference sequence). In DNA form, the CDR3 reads TGTGCCAGCAGCCCCGGGCCTGAGACCCAGTACTTC. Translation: CASSPGPETQYF.

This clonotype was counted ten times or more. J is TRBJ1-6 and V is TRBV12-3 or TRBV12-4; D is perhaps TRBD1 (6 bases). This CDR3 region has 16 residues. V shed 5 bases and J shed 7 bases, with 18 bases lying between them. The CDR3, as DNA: TGTGCCAGCAGTCCCTCGGGGGGGGCGAAGAATTCACCCCTCCACTTT. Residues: CASSPSGGAKNSPLHF.

CDR3 DNA sequence: TGTGCCAGCAGCCCTAGCAGGGGGGTTTCCGGGGAGCTGTTTTTT. Its translation is CASSPSRGVSGELFF. The chain carries TRBV9 and TRBJ2-2, with a tentative D call TRBD1 (7 bases). V was shortened by 4 bases and J by 6 bases, with 16 bases between the two germline ends. Germline loops: CDR1 SGDLS, CDR2 YYNGEE. This CDR3 region has 15 residues.

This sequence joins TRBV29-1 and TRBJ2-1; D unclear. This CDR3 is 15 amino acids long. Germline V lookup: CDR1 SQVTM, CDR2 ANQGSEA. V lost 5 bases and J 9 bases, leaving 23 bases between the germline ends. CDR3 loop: CSVIPWVQRPGEQFF. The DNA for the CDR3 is TGCAGCGTTATCCCATGGGTACAGCGTCCTGGTGAGCAGTTCTTC.

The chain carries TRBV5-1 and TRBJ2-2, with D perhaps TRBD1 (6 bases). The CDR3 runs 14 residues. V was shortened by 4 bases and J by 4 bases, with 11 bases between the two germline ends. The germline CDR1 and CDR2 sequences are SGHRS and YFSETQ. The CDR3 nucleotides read TGCGCCAGCAGCGCACTCAGGGGCACCGGGGAGCTGTTTTTT. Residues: CASSALRGTGELFF.

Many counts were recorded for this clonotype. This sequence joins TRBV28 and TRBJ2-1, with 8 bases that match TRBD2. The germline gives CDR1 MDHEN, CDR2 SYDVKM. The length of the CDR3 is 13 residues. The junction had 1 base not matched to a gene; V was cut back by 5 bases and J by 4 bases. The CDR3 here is CASSSGSYNEQFF. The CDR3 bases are TGTGCCAGCAGTAGCGGGAGTTACAATGAGCAGTTCTTC.

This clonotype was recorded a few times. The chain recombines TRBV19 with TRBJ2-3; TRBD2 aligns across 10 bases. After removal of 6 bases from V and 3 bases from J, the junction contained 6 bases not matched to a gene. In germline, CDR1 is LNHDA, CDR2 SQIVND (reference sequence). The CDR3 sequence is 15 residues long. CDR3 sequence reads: CASSDSGGKTDTQYF. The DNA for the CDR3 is TGTGCCAGTAGCGATAGCGGGGGGAAAACAGATACGCAGTATTTT.

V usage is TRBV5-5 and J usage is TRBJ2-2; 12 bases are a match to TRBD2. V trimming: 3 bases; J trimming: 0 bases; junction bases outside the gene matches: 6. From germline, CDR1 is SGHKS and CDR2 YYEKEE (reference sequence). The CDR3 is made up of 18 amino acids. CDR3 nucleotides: TGTGCCAGCAGCTCCGGCCTAGCGGGAGGGTCGAACACCGGGGAGCTGTTTTTT. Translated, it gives CASSSGLAGGSNTGELFF.

This CDR3 is CASSLSGGLPSSYNEQFF. The CDR3 nucleotides read TGTGCCAGCAGCTTAAGCGGGGGGCTTCCGAGCTCCTACAATGAGCAGTTCTTC. The genes are TRBV7-3 and TRBJ2-1, with 8 bases matching TRBD2. V shed 1 base and J 0 bases; nucleotides not matched to a gene: 8. Germline values: CDR1 SGHTA, CDR2 FQGTGA. The CDR3 sequence is 18 residues long.

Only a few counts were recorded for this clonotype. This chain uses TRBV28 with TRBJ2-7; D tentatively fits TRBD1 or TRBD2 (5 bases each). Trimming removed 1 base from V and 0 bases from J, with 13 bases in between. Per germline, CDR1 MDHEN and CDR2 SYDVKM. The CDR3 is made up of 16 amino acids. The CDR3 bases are TGTGCCAGCAGTTTATCCGGCAGGGACCCCTCCTACGAGCAGTACTTC. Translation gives CASSLSGRDPSYEQYF.

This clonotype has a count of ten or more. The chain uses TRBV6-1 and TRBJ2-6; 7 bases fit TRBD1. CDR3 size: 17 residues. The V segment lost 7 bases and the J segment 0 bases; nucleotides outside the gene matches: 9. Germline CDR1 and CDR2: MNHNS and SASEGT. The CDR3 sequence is CASMGRTGYSGANVLTF. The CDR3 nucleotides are TGTGCCAGCATGGGCAGGACAGGATACTCTGGGGCCAACGTCCTGACTTTC.

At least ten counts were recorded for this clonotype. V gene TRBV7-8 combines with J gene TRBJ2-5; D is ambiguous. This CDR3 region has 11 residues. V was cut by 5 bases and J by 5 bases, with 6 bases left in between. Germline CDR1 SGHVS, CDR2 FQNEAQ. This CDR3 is CASSAWETQYF. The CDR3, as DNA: TGTGCCAGCAGCGCTTGGGAGACCCAGTACTTC.

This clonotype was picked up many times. Here the CDR3 DNA reads TGCGCCAGCAGCTTGCTCCGCTCGGGGGAAATCGCAGATACGCAGTATTTT. Amino acids: CASSLLRSGEIADTQYF. This sequence joins TRBV5-1 and TRBJ2-3; D might be TRBD2 (6 bases). The germline CDR1 and CDR2 sequences are SGHRS and YFSETQ. Trimming took 1 base from V and 4 from J, leaving 19 bases between them. This CDR3 contains 17 residues.

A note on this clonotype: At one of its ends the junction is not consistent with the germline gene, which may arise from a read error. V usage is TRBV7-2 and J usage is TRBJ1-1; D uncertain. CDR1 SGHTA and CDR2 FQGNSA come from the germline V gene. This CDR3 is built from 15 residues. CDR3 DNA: TGTGCCAGCAGCTTAGCCTATCGGGGAGGCACTGAAGCCTTCTTT. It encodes CASSLAYRGGTEAFF.

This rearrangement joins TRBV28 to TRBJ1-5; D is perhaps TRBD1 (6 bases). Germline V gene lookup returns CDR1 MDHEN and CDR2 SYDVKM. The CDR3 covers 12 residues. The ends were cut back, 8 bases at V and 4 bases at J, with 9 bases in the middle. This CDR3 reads CASLTGNQPQHF. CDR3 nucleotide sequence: TGTGCCAGCCTTACAGGGAATCAGCCCCAGCATTTT.

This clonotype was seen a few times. For the CDR3, the DNA is TGCGCCAGCAGCCAAGTTAGTGGGGCCTCCTCCTCCTACGAGCAGTACTTC. It encodes CASSQVSGASSSYEQYF. The chain is built from TRBV4-1 and TRBJ2-7; a possible D gene is TRBD1 (5 bases). Germline values: CDR1 MGHRA, CDR2 YSYEKL. Between the trimmed V and J ends, which lost 1 base and 0 bases, there was a span of 16 bases. The CDR3 is 17 residues long.

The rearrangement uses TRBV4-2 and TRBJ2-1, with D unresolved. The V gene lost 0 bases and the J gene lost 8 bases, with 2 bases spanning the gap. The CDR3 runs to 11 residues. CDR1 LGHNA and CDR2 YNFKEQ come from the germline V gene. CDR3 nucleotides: TGTGCCAGCAGCCAAGAAGATGAGCAGTTCTTC. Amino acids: CASSQEDEQFF.